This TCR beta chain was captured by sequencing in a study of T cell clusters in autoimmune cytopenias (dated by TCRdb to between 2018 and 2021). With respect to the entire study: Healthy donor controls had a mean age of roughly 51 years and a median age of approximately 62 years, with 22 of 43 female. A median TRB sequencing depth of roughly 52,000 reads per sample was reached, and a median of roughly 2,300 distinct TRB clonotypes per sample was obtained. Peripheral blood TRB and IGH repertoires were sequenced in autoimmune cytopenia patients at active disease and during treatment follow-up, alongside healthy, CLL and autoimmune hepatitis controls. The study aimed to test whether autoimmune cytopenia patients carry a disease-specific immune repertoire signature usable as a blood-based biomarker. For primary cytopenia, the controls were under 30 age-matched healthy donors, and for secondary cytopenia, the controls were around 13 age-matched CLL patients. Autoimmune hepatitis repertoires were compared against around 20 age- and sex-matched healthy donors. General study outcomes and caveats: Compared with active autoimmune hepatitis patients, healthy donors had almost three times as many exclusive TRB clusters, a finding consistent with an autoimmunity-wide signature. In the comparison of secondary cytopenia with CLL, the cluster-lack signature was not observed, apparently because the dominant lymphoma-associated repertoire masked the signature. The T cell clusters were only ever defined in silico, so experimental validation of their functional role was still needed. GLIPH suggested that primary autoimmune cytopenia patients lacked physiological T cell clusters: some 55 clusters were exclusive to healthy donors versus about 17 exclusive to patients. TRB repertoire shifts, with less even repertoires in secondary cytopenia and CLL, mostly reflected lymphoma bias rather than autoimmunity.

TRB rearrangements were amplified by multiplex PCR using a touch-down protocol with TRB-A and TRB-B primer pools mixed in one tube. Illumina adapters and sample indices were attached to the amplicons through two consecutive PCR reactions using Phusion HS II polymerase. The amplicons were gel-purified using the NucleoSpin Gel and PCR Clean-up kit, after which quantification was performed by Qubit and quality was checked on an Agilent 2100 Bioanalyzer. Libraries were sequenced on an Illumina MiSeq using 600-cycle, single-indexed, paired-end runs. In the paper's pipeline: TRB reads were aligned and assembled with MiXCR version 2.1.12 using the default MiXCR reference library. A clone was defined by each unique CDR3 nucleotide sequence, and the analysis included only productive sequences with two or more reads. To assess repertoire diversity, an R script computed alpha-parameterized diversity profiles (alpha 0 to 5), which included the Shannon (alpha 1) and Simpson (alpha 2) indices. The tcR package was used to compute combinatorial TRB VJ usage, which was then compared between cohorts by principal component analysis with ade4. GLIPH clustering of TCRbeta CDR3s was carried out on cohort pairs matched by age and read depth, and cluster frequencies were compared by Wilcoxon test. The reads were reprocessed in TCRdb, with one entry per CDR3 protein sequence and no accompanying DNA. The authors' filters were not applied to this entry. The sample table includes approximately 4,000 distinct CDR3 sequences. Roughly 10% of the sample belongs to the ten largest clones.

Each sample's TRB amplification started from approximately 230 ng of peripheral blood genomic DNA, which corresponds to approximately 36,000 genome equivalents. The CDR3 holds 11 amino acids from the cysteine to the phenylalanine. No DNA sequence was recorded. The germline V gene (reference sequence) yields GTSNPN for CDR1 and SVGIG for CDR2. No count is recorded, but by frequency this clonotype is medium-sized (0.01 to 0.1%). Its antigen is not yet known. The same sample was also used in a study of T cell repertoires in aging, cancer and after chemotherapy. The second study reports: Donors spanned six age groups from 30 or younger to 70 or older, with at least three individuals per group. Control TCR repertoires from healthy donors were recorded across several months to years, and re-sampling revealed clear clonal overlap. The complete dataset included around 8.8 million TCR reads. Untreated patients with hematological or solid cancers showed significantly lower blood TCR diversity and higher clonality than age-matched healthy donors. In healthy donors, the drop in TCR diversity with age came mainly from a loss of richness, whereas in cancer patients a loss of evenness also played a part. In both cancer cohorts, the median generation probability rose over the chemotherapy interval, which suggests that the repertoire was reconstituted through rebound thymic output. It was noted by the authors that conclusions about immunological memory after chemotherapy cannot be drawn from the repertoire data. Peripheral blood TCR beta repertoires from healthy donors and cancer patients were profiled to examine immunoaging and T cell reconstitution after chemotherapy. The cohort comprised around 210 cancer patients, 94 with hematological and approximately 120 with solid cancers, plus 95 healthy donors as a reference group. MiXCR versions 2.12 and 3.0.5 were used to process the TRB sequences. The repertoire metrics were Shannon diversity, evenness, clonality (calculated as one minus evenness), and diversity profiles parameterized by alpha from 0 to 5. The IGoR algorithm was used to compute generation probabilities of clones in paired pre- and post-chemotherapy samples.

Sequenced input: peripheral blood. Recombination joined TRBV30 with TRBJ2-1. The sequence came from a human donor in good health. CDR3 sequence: CAWSVVGEQFF. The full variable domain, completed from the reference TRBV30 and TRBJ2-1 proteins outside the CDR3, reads SQTIHQWPATLVQPVGSPLSLECTVEGTSNPNLYWYRQAAGRGLQLLFYSVGIGQISSEVPQNLSASRPQDRQFILSSKKLLLSDSGFYLCAWSVVGEQFFGPGTRLTVL.